This T cell receptor (beta chain) was obtained from a study of OX40 agonist ivuxolimab in advanced cancers. Describing the broader study: The costimulatory receptor OX40 (CD134) was targeted by ivuxolimab, a fully human IgG2 agonistic monoclonal antibody. Intravenous ivuxolimab was administered to patients every 2 weeks at six dose levels: 0.01, 0.1, 0.3, 1.5, 3 and 10 mg/kg. Among the roughly 52 dose-escalation patients, roughly 20 had hepatocellular carcinoma, roughly 15 melanoma, 9 renal cell carcinoma and 9 head and neck cancer. In the dose-escalation cohort, approximately 82% of patients were male, and the mean age was approximately 60 years with a range of 23 to 79. Prior anti-PD-1, anti-PD-L1 or anti-CTLA-4 therapy was permitted, and roughly two fifths of dose-escalation patients had received checkpoint inhibitors. Partial responses were achieved by three dose-escalation patients, of whom one had hepatocellular carcinoma and two had cutaneous melanoma. The point of sequencing TCRbeta in the periphery was to test whether ivuxolimab changed TCR sequence diversity and drove clonal T-cell expansion. The monotherapy dose-escalation portion (N ≈ 52 patients) of the phase I ivuxolimab trial is reported in the paper.

For sequencing of the TCRbeta CDR3 region, genomic DNA was extracted from the sorted cells. TCRbeta CDR3 regions were sequenced using the immunoSEQ Assay. Sourced from immuneACCESS, this table was stored by TCRdb with only in-frame sequences that have V and J called. A share of the clones is absent; for the studies checked, an unresolved V gene accounts for under half, and the remainder has no known explanation. For this sample the table gives nearly 45,000 clones, of which 75% to 90% were detected only once. In total, the top ten clones hold 4% to 4.5% of the sample. Patients with a history of autoimmune disease or receiving systemic immunosuppression were excluded from the trial. Peripheral blood for TCR sequencing was drawn from every dose cohort at baseline, at cycle 4 day 1 and at cycle 7 day 1. The samples were drawn from a first-in-human, open-label, multicenter phase I dose-escalation trial of ivuxolimab. The trial enrolled adults with locally advanced or metastatic head and neck squamous cell, hepatocellular, melanoma or renal cell carcinoma. Before TCR sequencing, CD4+ and CD8+ T cells were separately sorted from peripheral blood.

Here is what the overall study found, with its caveats: In the 0.1-3.0 mg/kg groups, partial responders had among the lowest normalized peripheral clonal expansion, particularly in CD8+ T cells. The antigen specificity of the peripheral T cells that underwent clonal expansion was not determined. Low levels of normalized T-cell clonal expansion were also seen in some patients who did not respond. At doses from 0.1 to 3.0 mg/kg, clonal expansion was seen in both CD4+ and CD8+ blood T cells between baseline and week 6. On average, CD8+ T cells showed more expanded clones than CD4+ T cells after ivuxolimab.

As to this clone: Which antigen it targets is not known. No base-level quality is on record; no much larger clone is a single base apart. Other nucleotide sequences in the sample specify the same CDR3.

Taken from cysteine to phenylalanine, the CDR3 has 15 residues. Of the read, only the CDR3 DNA is kept; its 45 bases are in frame from base 1. The germline V gene supplies CDR1 SGHRS and CDR2 YFSETQ. Trimming at the junction amounts to 0 bases on V and 2 bases on J, and the germline ends lie 11 bases apart. The sequence was obtained from an adult with an advanced solid tumor such as melanoma, head and neck, liver or kidney cancer. The sample in question was CD4+ or CD8+ T cells sorted from blood, obtained in a trial of the OX40 agonist ivuxolimab. The V and J genes are TRBV5-1 and TRBJ2-5; the D gene is possibly TRBD1 or TRBD2, with 6 bases matching each. In nucleotide form, the sequence is TGCGCCAGCAGCTTGGGTCAAGGGGGGCAAGAGACCCAGTACTTC. This encodes CASSLGQGGQETQYF.